Listed here are 18 T cell receptor beta chains from one sample, sequenced in a study of blood T cell repertoires in COVID-19. The repertoire was sequenced with immunoSEQ multiplex PCR; TCRdb's copy has only in-frame clones and lacks some. The table lists some 140,000 clones, around 81% of them singletons. Sequenced sample: peripheral blood. The origin of the receptors is a woman aged 55 to 70 with active or convalescent COVID-19.

The rearrangement links TRBV5-4 to TRBJ2-7, with 10 bases that match TRBD2. J gave up 4 bases and V 0 bases, and 7 bases lay outside the gene matches. There are 16 residues in the CDR3. Germline V gives CDR1 SGHNT, CDR2 YYREEE (reference sequence). The CDR3 sequence: CASSLGPSGRRYEQYF. CDR3 in DNA: TGTGCCAGCAGCTTGGGTCCTAGCGGGAGAAGGTACGAGCAGTACTTC.

The V and J genes are TRBV19 and TRBJ2-7, with D maybe TRBD2 (6 bases). Germline V gene data show CDR1 as LNHDA and CDR2 as SQIVND (reference sequence). The CDR3 loop spans 16 amino acids. V was shortened by 3 bases and J by 3 bases, with 18 bases between the two germline ends. The CDR3 protein is CASSIRISGAYYEQYF. The CDR3 DNA sequence: TGTGCCAGTAGTATTCGCATTAGCGGAGCTTACTACGAGCAGTACTTC.

This chain uses TRBV25-1 with TRBJ1-3; D gene ambiguous. The CDR3 covers 15 residues. Germline V gene lookup returns CDR1 MGHDK and CDR2 SYGVNS. V lost 1 base and J 4 bases, leaving 11 bases between the germline ends. CDR3 amino acids: CASSEFTGLGNTIYF. The CDR3, as DNA: TGTGCCAGCAGTGAATTTACGGGATTAGGAAACACCATATATTTT.

V gene TRBV29-1 combines with J gene TRBJ2-7; weak D call: TRBD2 (7 bases). The V end was cut by 2 bases, the J end by 5 bases, with 10 bases between. The CDR3 runs to 12 residues. Per germline, CDR1 SQVTM and CDR2 ANQGSEA. The CDR3 DNA follows: TGCAGCGTTGAAAGGGGGGGCGACGAGCAGTACTTC. Translation: CSVERGGDEQYF.

The chain is built from TRBV6-1 and TRBJ1-1; D gene unclear. Germline CDR1 and CDR2: MNHNS and SASEGT. The CDR3 has 13 amino acids. The V end lost 3 bases, the J end lost 4 bases, and 9 bases lay between the germline ends. In DNA, the CDR3 is TGTGCCAGCAGTGAGCTTAGGAGCACTGAAGCTTTCTTT. It yields the protein CASSELRSTEAFF.

This chain connects TRBV2 to TRBJ1-2, with 7 bases aligning to TRBD1. The CDR3 covers 16 residues. Trimming at V came to 2 bases and at J to 2 bases, leaving 8 bases not matched to a gene. Germline values: CDR1 SNHLY, CDR2 FYNNEI. The CDR3 protein is CASSENRGQANYGYTF. The CDR3 DNA reads as TGTGCCAGCAGTGAAAATCGAGGACAGGCAAACTATGGCTACACCTTC.

This chain connects TRBV29-1 to TRBJ1-4; D possibly corresponds to TRBD1 (5 bases). The V gene's germline CDR1 is SQVTM and CDR2 ANQGSEA. Trimming left V 6 bases short and J 4 bases short, with 15 bases between. The CDR3 runs 14 residues. This CDR3 reads CSVEGRGDNEKLFF. The CDR3, as DNA: TGCAGCGTCGAGGGACGGGGGGATAATGAAAAACTGTTTTTT.

The chain links TRBV28 to TRBJ1-1; D remains unclear. V was pared by 3 bases and J by 4 bases, with 9 bases between. Germline V gives CDR1 MDHEN, CDR2 SYDVKM. This CDR3 is built from 13 residues. This chain's CDR3 is CASSFRGGTEAFF. Written as DNA, the CDR3 is TGTGCCAGCAGTTTCCGGGGTGGCACTGAAGCTTTCTTT. Full variable domain (remainder filled in from reference TRBV28 and TRBJ1-1): DVKVTQSSRYLVKRTGEKVFLECVQDMDHENMFWYRQDPGLGLRLIYFSYDVKMKEKGDIPEGYSVSREKKERFSLILESASTNQTSMYLCASSFRGGTEAFFGQGTRLTVV.

The chain links TRBV15 to TRBJ1-1; TRBD1 aligns across 7 bases. Germline V gives CDR1 LNHNV, CDR2 YYDKDF (reference sequence). Trimming at V came to 1 base and at J to 1 base, leaving 3 bases not matched to a gene. There are 15 residues in the CDR3. The CDR3 DNA reads as TGTGCCACCAGCAGAGCTCGGACAGGGAACACTGAAGCTTTCTTT. Translation gives CATSRARTGNTEAFF.

The chain carries TRBV19 and TRBJ1-1, with unresolved D. V shed 1 base and J shed 2 bases, with 11 bases lying between them. The CDR3 is 15 residues long. Per the germline V gene, CDR1 is LNHDA and CDR2 is SQIVND (reference sequence). CDR3 DNA sequence: TGTGCCAGTAGTATAGGCAGGCTCGGTAACACTGAAGCTTTCTTT. Encoded protein: CASSIGRLGNTEAFF.

The V gene is TRBV28, the J gene TRBJ1-1, with D possibly TRBD1 on 6 matching bases. Germline loops: CDR1 MDHEN, CDR2 SYDVKM. Trimming took off 8 bases at V and 4 bases at J, with 14 bases between the two ends. CDR3 length: 13 residues. In nucleotides, the CDR3 is TGTGCCAGCTCAGGGACAATCATCACTGAAGCTTTCTTT. This translates into CASSGTIITEAFF.

This chain joins TRBV20-1 and TRBJ2-1; tentative D call: TRBD2 (6 bases). Germline assignment: CDR1 DFQATT and CDR2 SNEGSKA (reference sequence). This CDR3 is 11 amino acids long. Trimming stripped 0 bases from V and 12 bases from J, with 9 bases between. The CDR3 bases are TGCAGTGCTAGAGATGGCGGGGTGCAGTTCTTC. Translating gives CSARDGGVQFF.

The chain couples TRBV4-3 to TRBJ2-1; TRBD2 matches 9 bases. Germline assignment: CDR1 LGHNA and CDR2 YSLEER. The CDR3 loop spans 20 amino acids. Trimming at V came to 1 base and at J to 9 bases, leaving 22 bases not matched to a gene. This CDR3 reads CASSQVWLAGLPANTFEQFF. In nucleotides, the CDR3 is TGCGCCAGCAGCCAAGTTTGGCTAGCGGGATTACCCGCCAACACGTTTGAGCAGTTCTTC.

In this sample, this clone turned up a few times. The chain combines TRBV5-1 with TRBJ1-2; D is unclear. V lost 0 bases and J lost 8, with 17 bases in between. CDR3 length: 15 amino acids. Per germline, CDR1 SGHRS and CDR2 YFSETQ. CDR3 bases: TGCGCCAGCAGCTTGGGGACTCTAAGATTGGAAGGCTACACCTTC. Translation gives CASSLGTLRLEGYTF.

The CDR3 here is CASSLGGQGKPQHF. Written as DNA, the CDR3 is TGTGCCAGCAGCTTAGGGGGACAGGGGAAGCCCCAGCATTTT. The J gene is TRBJ1-5, the V gene TRBV11-2; 10 bases fit TRBD1. The CDR3 extends over 14 amino acids. Germline V gives CDR1 SGHAT, CDR2 FQNNGV. J lost 8 bases, V lost 1 base, and 2 bases had no gene match.

The chain has TRBV28 and TRBJ1-1; D may be TRBD1 (5 bases). Germline V CDR1 and CDR2: MDHEN, SYDVKM. Trimming removed 6 bases from V and 6 bases from J, with 20 bases in between. This CDR3 is 15 amino acids long. The DNA of the CDR3 is TGTGCCAGCAGCCCACCTACAGGTAGCTCGCCTGAAGCTTTCTTT. Translated, it gives CASSPPTGSSPEAFF.

This sequence joins TRBV15 and TRBJ1-1, with 7 bases lining up with TRBD1. Germline-derived CDR1 and CDR2 are LNHNV and YYDKDF (reference sequence). After removal of 1 base from V and 6 bases from J, the junction contained 11 bases not matched to a gene. This CDR3 spans 16 amino acids. CDR3 sequence (DNA): TGTGCCACCAGCAGAGCTAGACAGGGTCGAAACCCTGAAGCTTTCTTT. Translated: CATSRARQGRNPEAFF.

The chain recombines TRBV5-1 with TRBJ1-3; 7 nucleotides align to TRBD1. The CDR3 spans 14 residues. Germline V gene sequence: CDR1 SGHRS, CDR2 YFSETQ. J gave up 3 bases and V 4 bases, and 4 bases lay outside the gene matches. The CDR3 spells CASSPRDSGNTIYF. The CDR3 bases are TGCGCCAGCAGCCCGCGGGACAGTGGAAACACCATATATTTT.